The next 22 T cell receptor beta chains were all read from a single sample in a study of CD8+CD57+ T cells in acquired aplastic anemia. CD8+CD57+ cell expansion, shown by flow cytometry, had occurred in the patients selected for sequencing. For CDR3 and TCR beta VDJ profiling, genomic DNA was the template used. TCRdb reprocessed the reads via MiXCR and lists one record per CDR3 protein. This table holds around 290,000 distinct CDR3 sequences, under 60% found once. The sequencing sample was made of sorted CD4+, CD8+, or CD8+CD57+ T cells (not recorded which) from PBMCs. The receptor source for this set is a human donor with aplastic anemia.

At least ten counts were recorded for this clonotype. The chain links TRBV11-3 to TRBJ2-3; no firm D call. The CDR3 sequence is 12 residues long. The germline V and J ends were trimmed by 2 bases and 5 bases, with 5 bases remaining between them. Germline CDR1 is SGHNT and CDR2 is YENEEA. For the CDR3, the DNA is TGTGCCAGCAGCTTAAGGGAAGATACGCAGTATTTT. Its translation is CASSLREDTQYF.

V is TRBV20-1 and J is TRBJ2-7, with 7 bases aligning to TRBD2. Germline assignment: CDR1 DFQATT and CDR2 SNEGSKA (reference sequence). The CDR3 is made up of 14 amino acids. The V segment lost 3 bases and the J segment 3 bases; nucleotides outside the gene matches: 8. CDR3 DNA: TGCAGTGCTAGGAAGTGGACGGGAGGCTACGAGCAGTACTTC. This codes for CSARKWTGGYEQYF.

The V and J genes are TRBV2 and TRBJ2-7; 11 nucleotides line up with TRBD1. The CDR3 loop spans 15 amino acids. The germline V gene has CDR1 SNHLY and CDR2 FYNNEI. J gave up 2 bases and V 8 bases, and 8 bases lay outside the gene matches. The CDR3 DNA sequence: TGTGCCAGCTCCGAAGGGGACAGGGGGGCCTACGAGCAGTACTTC. This translates into CASSEGDRGAYEQYF.

The chain couples TRBV10-1 to TRBJ1-1; tentative D call: TRBD1 (6 bases). V lost 2 bases, J lost 7 bases, and 14 bases lay in between. The germline V gene encodes CDR1 WNHNN and CDR2 SYGVQD (reference sequence). This CDR3 region has 14 residues. Here the CDR3 reads CASSETSSDSEAFF. CDR3 coding DNA: TGCGCCAGCAGTGAGACAAGCTCGGACAGTGAAGCTTTCTTT.

There are a few counts of this clonotype. The rearrangement joins TRBV24-1 to TRBJ2-3, with unresolved D. Germline V gives CDR1 KGHDR, CDR2 SFDVKD. The CDR3 spans 13 residues. V lost 3 bases, J lost 3 bases, and 6 bases lay in between. CDR3 in amino acids: CATSDQGTDTQYF. The CDR3 bases are TGTGCCACCAGTGATCAAGGGACAGATACGCAGTATTTT.

Concerning this clonotype: A junction boundary mismatches the germline segment, possibly from a read error. J is TRBJ1-5 and V is TRBV2; 11 bases align to TRBD1. Per the germline V gene, CDR1 is SNHLY and CDR2 is FYNNEI. CDR3 length: 15 residues. In DNA form, the CDR3 reads TGTGCCAGCAGTCACGGACAGGGGGCTTTTCAGCTCCAGCATTTT. Translation: CASSHGQGAFQLQHF.

This clonotype was detected ten times or more. The chain joins TRBV19 to TRBJ1-5, with D perhaps matching TRBD1 (5 bases). CDR1 LNHDA and CDR2 SQIVND come from the germline V gene (reference sequence). This CDR3 has 14 amino acids. Trimming took off 2 bases at V and 3 bases at J, with 8 bases between the two ends. CDR3 sequence: CASSITGPNQPQHF. Here the CDR3 DNA reads TGTGCCAGTAGTATAACGGGGCCCAATCAGCCCCAGCATTTT.

The chain recombines TRBV5-5 with TRBJ2-7, with 11 bases identical to TRBD1. Germline V gene sequence: CDR1 SGHKS, CDR2 YYEKEE (reference sequence). CDR3 size: 15 residues. J gave up 5 bases and V 0 bases, and 4 bases lay outside the gene matches. The CDR3 is CASSLEGQGAHEQYF. CDR3 nucleotides: TGTGCCAGCAGCTTGGAAGGACAGGGGGCCCACGAGCAGTACTTC.

This clonotype was picked up a small number of times. The chain carries TRBV25-1 and TRBJ2-1; 16 positions match TRBD2. CDR1 and CDR2 from the germline V gene are MGHDK and SYGVNS. The CDR3 has 16 amino acids. Losses at the gene ends were 4 bases for V and 7 bases for J; bases not matched to a gene: 4. The CDR3 sequence is CASSAPGLAGGNEQFF. DNA of the CDR3: TGTGCCAGCAGTGCCCCGGGACTAGCGGGGGGGAATGAGCAGTTCTTC.

This clonotype was seen repeatedly, ten times or more. The V gene is TRBV5-1, the J gene TRBJ1-1, with D possibly being TRBD1 (5 bases). V dropped 2 bases and J dropped 4 bases, with 12 bases sitting between them. Germline CDR1 SGHRS, CDR2 YFSETQ. The CDR3 spans 14 residues. CDR3 DNA sequence: TGCGCCAGCAGCTTCCAGTCGGGGGGCACTGAAGCTTTCTTT. Protein sequence: CASSFQSGGTEAFF.

The chain uses TRBV10-3 and TRBJ1-1; D not certain. The germline V and J ends were trimmed by 2 bases and 1 base, with 8 bases remaining between them. The CDR3 has 14 amino acids. CDR1 is ENHRY and CDR2 is SYGVKD in the germline V gene. The CDR3 region is CAISERHGNTEAFF. The CDR3 bases are TGTGCCATCAGTGAGAGACACGGGAACACTGAAGCTTTCTTT.

The rearrangement uses TRBV7-3 and TRBJ1-6, with D hard to call. The CDR3 loop spans 15 amino acids. Germline V lookup: CDR1 SGHTA, CDR2 FQGTGA. Trimming left V 2 bases short and J 7 bases short, with 12 bases between. The CDR3 nucleotides read TGTGCCAGCAGCTTATTCGCCAGGACCAATTCACCCCTCCACTTT. Translated: CASSLFARTNSPLHF.

This clonotype was detected ten times or more. The J gene is TRBJ2-1, the V gene TRBV3-1; 14 bases map to TRBD2. Germline V CDR1 and CDR2: LGHDT, YNNKEL (reference sequence). This CDR3 is 16 amino acids long. The V and J ends lost 4 bases and 7 bases, in that order; junction bases with no gene match: 6. The DNA of the CDR3 is TGTGCCAGCAGCCCGCGGACTAGCGGGGGGAGAAATGAGCAGTTCTTC. It specifies CASSPRTSGGRNEQFF.

The rearrangement joins TRBV7-8 to TRBJ2-7; unclear D gene. V was pared by 3 bases and J by 7 bases, with 16 bases between. The germline V gene encodes CDR1 SGHVS and CDR2 FQNEAQ. The CDR3 contains 14 residues. Here the CDR3 reads CASSLGTVTREQYF. The CDR3 region has the DNA TGTGCCAGCAGCTTGGGCACGGTCACGCGGGAGCAGTACTTC.

This chain joins TRBV7-8 and TRBJ2-7; no definite D call. CDR3 size: 12 residues. Trimming took off 2 bases at V and 5 bases at J, with 7 bases between the two ends. In germline, CDR1 is SGHVS, CDR2 FQNEAQ. CDR3 amino acids: CASSLMPHEQYF. In nucleotides, the CDR3 is TGTGCCAGCAGCTTAATGCCTCACGAGCAGTACTTC. The complete variable domain, with remaining parts taken from reference TRBV7-8 and TRBJ2-7, reads GAGVSQSPRYKVAKRGQDVALRCDPISGHVSLFWYQQALGQGPEFLTYFQNEAQLDKSGLPSDRFFAERPEGSVSTLKIQRTQQEDSAVYLCASSLMPHEQYFGPGTRLTVT.

The gene calls are TRBV20-1 and TRBJ1-3; D gene uncertain. V lost 3 bases, J lost 11 bases, and 14 bases lay in between. There are 12 residues in the CDR3. Germline-derived CDR1 and CDR2 are DFQATT and SNEGSKA (reference sequence). The CDR3 DNA follows: TGCAGTGCTAGTCCTCCGGGTCGCGCCATATATTTT. This encodes CSASPPGRAIYF.

The CDR3, as DNA: TGTGCCAGCACCGCATACAATGAGCAGTTCTTC. It encodes CASTAYNEQFF. The chain couples TRBV6-4 to TRBJ2-1; D is unclear. Trimming stripped 7 bases from V and 4 bases from J, with 5 bases between. Germline V gene sequence: CDR1 MRHNA, CDR2 SNTAGT. This CDR3 has 11 residues.

The chain uses TRBV20-1 and TRBJ2-7, with D perhaps matching TRBD2 (6 bases). Trimming pared 3 bases from V and 2 bases from J, leaving 11 bases between. The length of the CDR3 is 13 residues. The germline CDR1 and CDR2 sequences are DFQATT and SNEGSKA (reference sequence). CDR3 sequence reads: CSASPGTPYEQYF. DNA of the CDR3: TGCAGTGCTAGCCCCGGGACTCCCTACGAGCAGTACTTC.

The chain recombines TRBV20-1 with TRBJ2-3, with D tentatively TRBD2 (6 bases). CDR3 size: 15 residues. Germline V CDR1 and CDR2: DFQATT, SNEGSKA (reference sequence). Between the trimmed V and J ends, which lost 4 bases and 6 bases, there was a span of 20 bases. CDR3 sequence (DNA): TGCAGTGCTATTTCGGGACTTCCCCGCGCCGATACGCAGTATTTT. Encoded protein: CSAISGLPRADTQYF.

This clonotype was counted many times. This rearrangement joins TRBV3-1 to TRBJ2-3; 9 nucleotides line up with TRBD2. This CDR3 has 16 residues. Germline values: CDR1 LGHDT, CDR2 YNNKEL (reference sequence). Trimming at V came to 4 bases and at J to 5 bases, leaving 10 bases not matched to a gene. Here the CDR3 DNA reads TGTGCCAGCAGCCCGGTTGGCGGGGGGGCGATAGATACGCAGTATTTT. Residues: CASSPVGGGAIDTQYF.

This clonotype was recorded many times. The rearrangement links TRBV19 to TRBJ1-6, with TRBD1 matching over 9 bases. V was clipped by 4 bases and J by 6 bases; unmatched bases: 7. The CDR3 is 16 amino acids. Germline V gene sequence: CDR1 LNHDA, CDR2 SQIVND (reference sequence). CDR3 amino acids: CASSTLDRGGNSPLHF. The CDR3 region has the DNA TGTGCCAGTAGTACATTGGACAGGGGCGGTAATTCACCCCTCCACTTT.

V and J are TRBV7-3 and TRBJ2-1; D call uncertain. Trimming took 5 bases from V and 6 from J, leaving 11 bases between them. The germline V gene encodes CDR1 SGHTA and CDR2 FQGTGA. The CDR3 totals 13 residues. CDR3: CASSQGWGNEQFF. CDR3 sequence (DNA): TGTGCCAGCAGCCAAGGGTGGGGCAATGAGCAGTTCTTC.